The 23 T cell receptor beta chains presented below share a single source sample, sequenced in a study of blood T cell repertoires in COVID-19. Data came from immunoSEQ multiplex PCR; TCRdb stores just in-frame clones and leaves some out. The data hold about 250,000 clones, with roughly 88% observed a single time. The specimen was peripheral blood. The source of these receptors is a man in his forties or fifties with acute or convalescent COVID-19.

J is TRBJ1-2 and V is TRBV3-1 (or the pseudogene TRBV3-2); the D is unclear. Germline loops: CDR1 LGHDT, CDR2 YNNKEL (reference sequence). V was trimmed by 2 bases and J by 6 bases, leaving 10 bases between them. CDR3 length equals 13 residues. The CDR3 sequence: CASSQLAGDGYTF. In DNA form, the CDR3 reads TGTGCCAGCAGCCAACTTGCAGGCGATGGCTACACCTTC.

The CDR3 DNA reads as TGTGCCAGCTCGCTTAATCAGGGGGGGAACACTGAAGCTTTCTTT. This gives the protein CASSLNQGGNTEAFF. The chain carries TRBV18 and TRBJ1-1; 7 positions agree with TRBD1. Germline trimming cut 6 bases from V and 1 base from J; bases unmatched to any gene: 8. Looked up from germline, CDR1 is KGHSH and CDR2 is LQKENI. The CDR3 spans 15 residues.

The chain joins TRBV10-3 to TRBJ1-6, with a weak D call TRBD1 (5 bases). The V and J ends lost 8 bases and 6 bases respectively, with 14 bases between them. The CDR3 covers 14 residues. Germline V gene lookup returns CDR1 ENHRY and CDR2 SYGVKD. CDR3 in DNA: TGTGCCATCCGCGCAGGGCTTCCTAATTCACCCCTCCACTTT. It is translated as CAIRAGLPNSPLHF.

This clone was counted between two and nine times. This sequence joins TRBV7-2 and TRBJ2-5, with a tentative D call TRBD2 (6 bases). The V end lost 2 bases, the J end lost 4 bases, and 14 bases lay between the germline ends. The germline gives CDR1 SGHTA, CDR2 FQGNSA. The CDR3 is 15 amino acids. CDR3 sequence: CASSLNGGTVETQYF. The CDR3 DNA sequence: TGTGCCAGCAGCTTAAACGGCGGGACCGTAGAGACCCAGTACTTC.

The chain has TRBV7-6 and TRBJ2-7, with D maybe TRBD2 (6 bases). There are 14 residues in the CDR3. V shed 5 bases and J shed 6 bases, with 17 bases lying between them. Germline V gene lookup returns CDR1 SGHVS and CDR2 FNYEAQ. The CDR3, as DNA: TGTGCCAGCAGCCAAACTAGCCTCCCCCTCGAGCAGTACTTC. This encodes CASSQTSLPLEQYF.

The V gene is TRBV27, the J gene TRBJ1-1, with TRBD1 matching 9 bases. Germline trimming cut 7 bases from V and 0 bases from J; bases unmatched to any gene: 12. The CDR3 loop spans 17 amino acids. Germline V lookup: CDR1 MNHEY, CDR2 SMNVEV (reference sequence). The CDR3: CASITKWGQGLNTEAFF. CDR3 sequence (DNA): TGTGCCAGCATCACTAAATGGGGACAGGGACTGAACACTGAAGCTTTCTTT.

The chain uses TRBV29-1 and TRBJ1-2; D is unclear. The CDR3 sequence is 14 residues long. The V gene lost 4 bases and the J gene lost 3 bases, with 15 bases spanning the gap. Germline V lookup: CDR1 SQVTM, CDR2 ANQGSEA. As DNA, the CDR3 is TGCAGCGTTGGAAACCCCCTTACGGACTATGGCTACACCTTC. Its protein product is CSVGNPLTDYGYTF. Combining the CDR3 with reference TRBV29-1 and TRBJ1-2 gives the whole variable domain SAVISQKPSRDICQRGTSLTIQCQVDSQVTMMFWYRQQPGQSLTLIATANQGSEATYESGFVIDKFPISRPNLTFSTLTVSNMSPEDSSIYLCSVGNPLTDYGYTFGSGTRLTVV.

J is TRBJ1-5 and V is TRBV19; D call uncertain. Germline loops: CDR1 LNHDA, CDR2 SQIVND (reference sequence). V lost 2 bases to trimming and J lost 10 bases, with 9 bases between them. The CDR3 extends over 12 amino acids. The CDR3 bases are TGTGCCAGTAGTATAACGGACTCTCCCCAGCATTTT. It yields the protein CASSITDSPQHF.

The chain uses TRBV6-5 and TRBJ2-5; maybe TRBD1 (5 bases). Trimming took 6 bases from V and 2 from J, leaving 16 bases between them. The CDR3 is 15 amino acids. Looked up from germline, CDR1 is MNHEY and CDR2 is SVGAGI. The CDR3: CASSHRGRRQETQYF. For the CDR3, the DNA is TGTGCCAGCAGCCATAGGGGCCGGCGTCAAGAGACCCAGTACTTC.

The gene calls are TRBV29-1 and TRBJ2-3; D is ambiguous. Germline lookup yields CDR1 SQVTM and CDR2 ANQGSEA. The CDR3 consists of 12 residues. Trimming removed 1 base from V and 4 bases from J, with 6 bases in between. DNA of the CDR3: TGCAGCGTTGAAGCAGGCGCAGATACGCAGTATTTT. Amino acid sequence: CSVEAGADTQYF.

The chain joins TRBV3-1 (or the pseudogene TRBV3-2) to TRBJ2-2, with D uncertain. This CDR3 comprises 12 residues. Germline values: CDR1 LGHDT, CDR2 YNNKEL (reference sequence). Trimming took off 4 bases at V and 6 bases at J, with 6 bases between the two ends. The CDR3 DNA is TGTGCCAGCAGCCCTGGGCCCGGGGAGCTGTTTTTT. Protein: CASSPGPGELFF.

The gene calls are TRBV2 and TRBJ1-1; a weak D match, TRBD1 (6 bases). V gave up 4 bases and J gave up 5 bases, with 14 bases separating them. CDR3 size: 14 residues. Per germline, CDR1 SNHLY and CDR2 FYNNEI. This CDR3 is CASSGRGAGTEAFF. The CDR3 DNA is TGTGCCAGCAGTGGTCGGGGGGCAGGAACTGAAGCTTTCTTT. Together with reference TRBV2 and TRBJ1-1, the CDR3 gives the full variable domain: EPEVTQTPSHQVTQMGQEVILRCVPISNHLYFYWYRQILGQKVEFLVSFYNNEISEKSEIFDDQFSVERPDGSNFTLKIRSTKLEDSAMYFCASSGRGAGTEAFFGQGTRLTVV.

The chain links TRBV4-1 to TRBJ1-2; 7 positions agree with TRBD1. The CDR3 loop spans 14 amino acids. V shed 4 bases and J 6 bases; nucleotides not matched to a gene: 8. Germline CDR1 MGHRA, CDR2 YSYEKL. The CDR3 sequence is CASSRTGDGDGYTF. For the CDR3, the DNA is TGCGCCAGCAGCCGAACAGGGGATGGAGATGGCTACACCTTC.

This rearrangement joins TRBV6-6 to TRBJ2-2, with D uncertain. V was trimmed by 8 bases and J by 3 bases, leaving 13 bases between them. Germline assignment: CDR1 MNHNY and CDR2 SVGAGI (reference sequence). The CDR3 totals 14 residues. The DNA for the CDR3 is TGTGCCAGCCTTTCACCCGAGGACACCGGGGAGCTGTTTTTT. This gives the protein CASLSPEDTGELFF.

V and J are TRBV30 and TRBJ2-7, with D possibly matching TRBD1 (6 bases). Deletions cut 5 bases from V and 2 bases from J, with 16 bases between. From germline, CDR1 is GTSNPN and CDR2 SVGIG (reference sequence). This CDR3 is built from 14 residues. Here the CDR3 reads CAWASKGEPYEQYF. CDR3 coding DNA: TGTGCCTGGGCTTCAAAGGGGGAACCCTACGAGCAGTACTTC. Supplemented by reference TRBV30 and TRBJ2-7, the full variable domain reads SQTIHQWPATLVQPVGSPLSLECTVEGTSNPNLYWYRQAAGRGLQLLFYSVGIGQISSEVPQNLSASRPQDRQFILSSKKLLLSDSGFYLCAWASKGEPYEQYFGPGTRLTVT.

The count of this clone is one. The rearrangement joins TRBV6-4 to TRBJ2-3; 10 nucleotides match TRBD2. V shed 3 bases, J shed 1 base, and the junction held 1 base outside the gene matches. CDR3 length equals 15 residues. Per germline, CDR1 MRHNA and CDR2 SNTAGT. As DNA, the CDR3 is TGTGCCAGCAGTGAAGCGGGAGGGGGCACAGATACGCAGTATTTT. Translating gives CASSEAGGGTDTQYF.

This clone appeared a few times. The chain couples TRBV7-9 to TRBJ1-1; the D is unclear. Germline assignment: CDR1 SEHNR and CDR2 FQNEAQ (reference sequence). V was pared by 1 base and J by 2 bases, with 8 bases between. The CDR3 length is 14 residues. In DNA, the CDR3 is TGTGCCAGCAGCTTAGGTGAGGCCAACACTGAAGCTTTCTTT. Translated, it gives CASSLGEANTEAFF.

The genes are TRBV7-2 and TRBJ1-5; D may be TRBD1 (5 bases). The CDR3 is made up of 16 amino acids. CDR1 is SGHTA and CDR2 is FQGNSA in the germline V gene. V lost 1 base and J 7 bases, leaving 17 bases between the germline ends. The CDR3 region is CASSLGGIRPDQPQHF. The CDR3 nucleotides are TGTGCCAGCAGCTTAGGGGGCATACGGCCTGACCAGCCCCAGCATTTT.

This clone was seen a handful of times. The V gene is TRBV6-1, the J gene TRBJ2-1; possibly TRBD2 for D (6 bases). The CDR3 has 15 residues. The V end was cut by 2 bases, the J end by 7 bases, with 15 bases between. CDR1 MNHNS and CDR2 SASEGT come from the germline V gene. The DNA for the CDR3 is TGTGCCAGCAGTGAACATGGGAGGAAGGTGAATGAGCAGTTCTTC. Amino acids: CASSEHGRKVNEQFF.

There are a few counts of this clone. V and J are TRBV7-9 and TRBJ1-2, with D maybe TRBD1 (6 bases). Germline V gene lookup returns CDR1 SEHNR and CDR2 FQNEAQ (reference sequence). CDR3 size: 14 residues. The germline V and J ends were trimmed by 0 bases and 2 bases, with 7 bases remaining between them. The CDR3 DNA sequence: TGTGCCAGCAGCTTAGCTACAGGGAACTATGGCTACACCTTC. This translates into CASSLATGNYGYTF.

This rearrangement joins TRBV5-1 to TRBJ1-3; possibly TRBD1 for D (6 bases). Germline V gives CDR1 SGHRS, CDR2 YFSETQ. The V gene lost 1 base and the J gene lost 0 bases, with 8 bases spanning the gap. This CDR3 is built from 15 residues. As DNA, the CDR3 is TGCGCCAGCAGCTTGAACAGGGTCTCTGGAAACACCATATATTTT. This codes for CASSLNRVSGNTIYF.

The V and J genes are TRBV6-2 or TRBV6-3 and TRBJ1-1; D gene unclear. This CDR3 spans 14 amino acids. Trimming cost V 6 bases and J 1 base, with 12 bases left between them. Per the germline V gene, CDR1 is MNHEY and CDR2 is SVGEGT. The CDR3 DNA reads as TGTGCCAGCAGCCCCTTTATAGCGAACACTGAAGCTTTCTTT. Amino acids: CASSPFIANTEAFF.

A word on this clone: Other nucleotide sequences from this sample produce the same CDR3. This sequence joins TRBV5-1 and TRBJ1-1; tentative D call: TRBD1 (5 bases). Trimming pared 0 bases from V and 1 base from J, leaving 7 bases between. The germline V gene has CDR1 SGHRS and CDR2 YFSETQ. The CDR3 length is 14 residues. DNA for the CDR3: TGCGCCAGCAGCTTGGTTCAGGGGAACACTGAAGCTTTCTTT. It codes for CASSLVQGNTEAFF.